This T cell receptor beta chain appears in the sequencing data of a study of CD8 T cells in Susac syndrome. After extraction with the RNeasy kit, about 0.45 to 1 ug of the RNA was reverse transcribed using random hexamers. It was immunoSEQ multiplex PCR that amplified TCR beta CDR3 across 54 Vbeta and 13 Jbeta. TCRdb used MiXCR to reprocess the immunoSEQ multiplex PCR reads, holding one entry per CDR3 protein. Found here are about 130,000 distinct CDR3 sequences, around 75% of them singletons; the top ten hold more than 0.5%. Sample: CD8+ T cells from PBMCs. The TCR comes from a human donor with multiple sclerosis.

The DNA for the CDR3 is TGTGCCAGCAGAACCTCAGGCAAGAGGCGGGATACTGAAGCTTTCTTT. This codes for CASRTSGKRRDTEAFF. The chain recombines TRBV3-1 with TRBJ1-1; D unresolved. Trimming removed 6 bases at V and 5 bases at J, with 22 bases between. CDR1 and CDR2 (germline): LGHDT, YNNKEL (reference sequence). The CDR3 covers 16 residues.